The 4 T cell receptor beta chains given below trace back to one sample, sequenced in a study of shared clonotypes between healthy human individuals (dated by TCRdb to 2018 to 2020). The library was generated by the immunoSEQ multiplex PCR assay. In its TCRdb copy, this immuneACCESS table keeps in-frame sequences only and misses some clones. Where compared with another copy, unresolved V genes explain less than half of these, and the others have no known cause. The sample contains 2 million to 3 million clones, more than 85% of them found a single time. Around 0.4% of the sample belongs to the ten largest clones. Sequencing was carried out using naive CD4+ T cells from PBMCs. What this sample's cell subset or site label stands for: CD45RA+ positively selected. The receptors derive from a man in his late teens or twenties in good health. Some clones in this sample may be carry-over from other donors' samples.

CDR3 in DNA: TGTGCCAGCAGCTCCAGCGGTAAGGAGCAGTTCTTC. It codes for CASSSSGKEQFF. This chain links TRBV7-7 with TRBJ2-1; tentative D call: TRBD2 (5 bases). Germline V gene data show CDR1 as SSHAT and CDR2 as FNYEAQ (reference sequence). V dropped 4 bases and J dropped 10 bases, with 11 bases sitting between them. The CDR3 spans 12 residues.

The V and J genes are TRBV10-3 and TRBJ2-5, with D maybe TRBD2 (5 bases). CDR1 ENHRY and CDR2 SYGVKD come from the germline V gene. The CDR3 has 14 amino acids. Trimming cost V 8 bases and J 4 bases, with 17 bases left between them. The CDR3 is CAISPRGLGETQYF. The DNA for the CDR3 is TGTGCCATCTCTCCGCGAGGGTTAGGAGAGACCCAGTACTTC.

The V gene is TRBV5-1, the J gene TRBJ2-5, with TRBD1 matching 8 bases. CDR1 is SGHRS, CDR2 YFSETQ, per germline. V shed 4 bases, J shed 1 base, and the junction held 6 bases outside the gene matches. The CDR3 is 15 residues long. In DNA form, the CDR3 reads TGCGCCAGCAGCGGAATCACAGGGGGCCAAGAGACCCAGTACTTC. It yields the protein CASSGITGGQETQYF.

The chain links TRBV18 to TRBJ2-7; TRBD2 matches at 13 bases. V shed 6 bases and J 6 bases; nucleotides not matched to a gene: 8. The CDR3 spans 15 residues. CDR1 is KGHSH, CDR2 LQKENI, per germline. CDR3 coding DNA: TGTGCCAGCTCCCAGGGACTAGCGGGATCTGGCGAGCAGTACTTC. Protein sequence: CASSQGLAGSGEQYF.